A single sample is the source of the 9 T cell receptor beta chains below, sequenced in a study of radiotherapy plus CTLA-4 blockade in lung cancer. Sequenced by immunoSEQ multiplex PCR; TCRdb stores in-frame clones only, minus some. Here the sample spans more than 100,000 clones, 75% to 90% being singletons. Sample: peripheral blood, taken from a patient treated with radiotherapy plus ipilimumab. The source of these receptors is a human donor with non-small cell lung cancer that progressed on radiotherapy plus ipilimumab.

V and J are TRBV27 and TRBJ2-3, with D perhaps TRBD2 (6 bases). This CDR3 spans 14 amino acids. Trimming took 6 bases from V and 0 from J, leaving 10 bases between them. CDR1 MNHEY and CDR2 SMNVEV come from the germline V gene (reference sequence). For the CDR3, the DNA is TGTGCCAGCAGCCCGGGACTTAGCACAGATACGCAGTATTTT. Translated, it gives CASSPGLSTDTQYF.

The chain combines TRBV6-5 with TRBJ1-4; D remains ambiguous. The CDR3 has 15 residues. Trimming left V 6 bases short and J 6 bases short, with 17 bases between. Germline CDR1 MNHEY, CDR2 SVGAGI. This CDR3 is CASSPRAEGDEKLFF. The CDR3, as DNA: TGTGCCAGCAGCCCTCGGGCAGAGGGAGATGAAAAACTGTTTTTT.

This chain uses TRBV10-3 with TRBJ2-1; 9 nucleotides line up with TRBD2. With 3 bases clipped from V and 0 bases from J, the junction kept 6 bases outside the gene matches. Germline V gene sequence: CDR1 ENHRY, CDR2 SYGVKD. The CDR3 sequence is 17 residues long. CDR3 in amino acids: CAISERTSVISYNEQFF. In DNA, the CDR3 is TGTGCCATCAGTGAAAGGACTAGCGTAATCTCCTACAATGAGCAGTTCTTC.

This chain connects TRBV6-1 to TRBJ2-3; D is ambiguous. Trimming removed 3 bases from V and 3 bases from J, with 7 bases in between. Germline V gene data show CDR1 as MNHNS and CDR2 as SASEGT. The CDR3 has 13 amino acids. The CDR3 loop reads CASSEVRTDTQYF. For the CDR3, the DNA is TGTGCCAGCAGTGAGGTGCGGACAGATACGCAGTATTTT.

V usage is TRBV18 and J usage is TRBJ2-7; D is tentatively TRBD1 or TRBD2 (5 bases each). The V end lost 5 bases, the J end lost 0 bases, and 11 bases lay between the germline ends. CDR1 is KGHSH, CDR2 LQKENI, per germline. The CDR3 is made up of 14 amino acids. CDR3 sequence: CASSSRDGSYEQYF. The DNA of the CDR3 is TGTGCCAGCTCATCTCGGGACGGCTCCTACGAGCAGTACTTC. The full variable domain, in which reference TRBV18 and TRBJ2-7 provide the parts outside the CDR3, is NAGVMQNPRHLVRRRGQEARLRCSPMKGHSHVYWYRQLPEEGLKFMVYLQKENIIDESGMPKERFSAEFPKEGPSILRIQQVVRGDSAAYFCASSSRDGSYEQYFGPGTRLTVT.

This chain uses TRBV6-6 with TRBJ2-3; D gene ambiguous. Germline CDR1 and CDR2: MNHNY and SVGAGI (reference sequence). The CDR3 is 14 residues long. Trimming took off 2 bases at V and 3 bases at J, with 9 bases between the two ends. The CDR3, as DNA: TGTGCCAGCAGTTACGGGGATCGTACAGATACGCAGTATTTT. This gives the protein CASSYGDRTDTQYF.

The sample holds a few counts of this clone. One end of the junction is discordant with germline, which a read error may explain. The chain recombines TRBV5-4 with TRBJ2-7; D might be TRBD2 (5 bases). This CDR3 comprises 14 residues. Per germline, CDR1 SGHNT and CDR2 YYREEE (reference sequence). CDR3 nucleotides: TGTGCCAGCAGGTTGGGAGCGGCGTCCTACGAGCAGTACTTC. It translates to CASRLGAASYEQYF.

The sample holds one count of this clone. CDR3 loop: CASSYSTGQGLEKLFF. The CDR3 DNA follows: TGTGCCAGCAGTTACTCGACGGGGCAGGGATTGGAAAAACTGTTTTTT. J is TRBJ1-4 and V is TRBV6-5, with D perhaps TRBD1 (5 bases). V lost 0 bases to trimming and J lost 8 bases, with 16 bases between them. Looked up from germline, CDR1 is MNHEY and CDR2 is SVGAGI. CDR3 size: 16 residues.

J is TRBJ2-6 and V is TRBV28, with D uncertain. In germline, CDR1 is MDHEN, CDR2 SYDVKM. CDR3 size: 15 residues. Between the trimmed V and J ends, which lost 4 bases and 3 bases, there was a span of 10 bases. Here the CDR3 DNA reads TGTGCCAGCAGTTCCCGTTGGGTTGGGGCCAACGTCCTGACTTTC. It codes for CASSSRWVGANVLTF.